These 28 T cell receptor beta chains share one sample of origin, sequenced in a study of synovial regulatory T cells in juvenile arthritis. Matched peripheral blood accompanied the synovial fluid taken from each patient with active arthritis. Using immunoSEQ multiplex PCR, the repertoire was profiled, and TCRdb retains in-frame clones only, with some absent. The sample spans more than 1,100 clones; the ten largest clones claim more than 20%. The sequenced sample was Treg cells from the synovium. These receptors came from a donor aged 2-35 years with juvenile idiopathic arthritis.

This clone registers medium-sized by frequency. This chain joins TRBV5-1 and TRBJ2-3. This CDR3 is 13 amino acids long. DNA is not on record. Germline V gives CDR1 SGHRS, CDR2 YFSETQ. This CDR3 reads CASSPDLSDTQYF.

This clone ranks as medium-sized in terms of frequency. The V call is TRBV4-3, the J call TRBJ1-2; TCRdb picks TRBD1, but there is no DNA to check that call. The CDR3 totals 15 residues. A DNA sequence was not provided. The germline V gene encodes CDR1 LGHNA and CDR2 YSLEER. The CDR3 is CASSQGMKQGGGYTF.

This clone is labeled medium-sized (0.01 to 0.1%) based on frequency. This chain uses TRBV10-3 with TRBJ1-2. The CDR3 sequence is 13 residues long. No DNA is given. CDR1 is ENHRY, CDR2 SYGVKD, per germline. CDR3 protein: CAISGDWDYGYTF.

The J gene is TRBJ1-2, the V gene TRBV6-5. Germline CDR1 reads MNHEY; CDR2 reads SVGAGI. The CDR3 loop spans 14 amino acids. The coding DNA is unavailable. The CDR3 sequence is CASSCGADVYGYTF.

The chain combines TRBV6-5 with TRBJ2-2; absent DNA, TCRdb's TRBD2 call cannot be checked. The CDR3 consists of 13 residues. The coding DNA is unavailable. Germline CDR1 is MNHEY and CDR2 is SVGAGI. CDR3 loop: CASRGPNTGGLFF.

The gene calls are TRBV21-1 and TRBJ2-5; TCRdb proposes TRBD1, but this gene call is untestable without DNA. TRBV21-1 is labeled a pseudogene. The CDR3 extends over 14 amino acids. The protein alone is recorded here. CDR3 in amino acids: CASSKGNSQETQYF.

Considering frequency, this clone is medium-sized. This chain links TRBV7-2 with TRBJ1-3; TCRdb selects TRBD1, and the lack of DNA leaves this call unchecked. The CDR3 length is 17 residues. No DNA appears here. In germline, CDR1 is SGHTA, CDR2 FQGNSA. The CDR3 sequence is CASSLASTANSGNTIYF.

This sequence joins TRBV5-1 and TRBJ2-7; TCRdb outputs TRBD1, but without DNA this stays unchecked. The germline CDR1 and CDR2 sequences are SGHRS and YFSETQ. The CDR3 extends over 16 amino acids. DNA is not on record. CDR3 protein: CASSSGQGAVSGEQYF.

This sequence joins TRBV4-3 and TRBJ1-2. The germline V gene encodes CDR1 LGHNA and CDR2 YSLEER. The CDR3 totals 15 residues. The DNA sequence is not available. CDR3 sequence: CASSQDNGNPYGYTF.

The chain carries TRBV29-1 and TRBJ2-7; TCRdb returns TRBD1, unconfirmable since there is no DNA. The V gene's germline CDR1 is SQVTM and CDR2 ANQGSEA. The CDR3 is made up of 14 amino acids. The protein alone is recorded here. The CDR3 sequence: CSVAGHPSSYEQYF.

The chain carries TRBV10-3 and TRBJ2-4; checking the TCRdb D call of TRBD1 is not possible without DNA. Germline loops: CDR1 ENHRY, CDR2 SYGVKD. The CDR3 is made up of 15 amino acids. DNA is not recorded here. This CDR3 reads CAISPGTGGKNIQYF.

The chain couples TRBV5-3 to TRBJ2-5; as DNA is missing, the TRBD2 call by TCRdb cannot be tested. TRBV5-3 is an open reading frame, and its role is uncertain. The CDR3 contains 15 residues. A DNA sequence was not provided. The CDR3 region is CARSLVPPPQETQYF.

The chain links TRBV30 to TRBJ2-3; TCRdb's D call of TRBD2 is untestable without DNA. CDR1 GTSNPN and CDR2 SVGIG come from the germline V gene (reference sequence). The CDR3 contains 15 residues. No DNA is recorded. CDR3 protein: CAWSVGGASTDTQYF.

This clone ranks as medium-sized in terms of frequency. V is TRBV30 and J is TRBJ1-5. This CDR3 spans 15 amino acids. The coding DNA is unavailable. Per germline, CDR1 GTSNPN and CDR2 SVGIG (reference sequence). The CDR3 is CAWSRGRGGAQPQHF.

This clone is medium-sized by frequency. The V gene is TRBV18, the J gene TRBJ1-5; TCRdb's assignment of TRBD1 cannot be checked, as there is no DNA. This CDR3 has 15 amino acids. A DNA sequence was not provided. The germline V gene has CDR1 KGHSH and CDR2 LQKENI. The CDR3 sequence: CASSSEGQGAQPQHF. The whole variable domain, remainder taken from reference TRBV18 and TRBJ1-5, is NAGVMQNPRHLVRRRGQEARLRCSPMKGHSHVYWYRQLPEEGLKFMVYLQKENIIDESGMPKERFSAEFPKEGPSILRIQQVVRGDSAAYFCASSSEGQGAQPQHFGDGTRLSIL.

This clone is identified as medium-sized from frequency. The chain recombines TRBV4-3 with TRBJ2-7; TCRdb gives TRBD2 as the D gene, but with no DNA this cannot be confirmed. CDR3 length: 14 residues. The DNA is unrecorded. CDR1 is LGHNA, CDR2 YSLEER, per germline. This CDR3 is CASSPGTASYEQYF.

The chain is built from TRBV5-1 and TRBJ1-2. The CDR3 has 14 residues. No DNA is recorded. Germline V lookup: CDR1 SGHRS, CDR2 YFSETQ. The CDR3 here is CASSLLAENYGYTF. The variable domain in full, completed from reference TRBV5-1 and TRBJ1-2, reads KAGVTQTPRYLIKTRGQQVTLSCSPISGHRSVSWYQQTPGQGLQFLFEYFSETQRNKGNFPGRFSGRQFSNSRSEMNVSTLELGDSALYLCASSLLAENYGYTFGSGTRLTVV.

The chain is built from TRBV7-9 and TRBJ2-7. Germline CDR1 and CDR2: SEHNR and FQNEAQ (reference sequence). This CDR3 has 11 residues. No DNA sequence was recorded. CDR3 residues: CASSLAGEQYF. The whole variable domain, filled in from reference TRBV7-9 and TRBJ2-7, reads DTGVSQNPRHKITKRGQNVTFRCDPISEHNRLYWYRQTLGQGPEFLTYFQNEAQLEKSRLLSDRFSAERPKGSFSTLEIQRTEQGDSAMYLCASSLAGEQYFGPGTRLTVT.

The rearrangement joins TRBV7-2 to TRBJ1-1. The V gene's germline CDR1 is SGHTA and CDR2 FQGNSA. CDR3 size: 13 residues. No DNA is given. The CDR3 sequence is CASSLGMGAEAFF. The full variable domain, with the rest looked up from reference TRBV7-2 and TRBJ1-1, is GAGVSQSPSNKVTEKGKDVELRCDPISGHTALYWYRQSLGQGLEFLIYFQGNSAPDKSGLPSDRFSAERTGGSVSTLTIQRTQQEDSAVYLCASSLGMGAEAFFGQGTRLTVV.

According to its frequency, this clone is medium-sized. This chain uses TRBV19 with TRBJ2-1. The length of the CDR3 is 14 residues. The entry carries no DNA sequence. Per germline, CDR1 LNHDA and CDR2 SQIVND (reference sequence). This CDR3 reads CASKGQVSYNEQFF.

This clone ranks as medium-sized in terms of frequency. This rearrangement joins TRBV6-1 to TRBJ2-1; TCRdb's D call of TRBD1 is untestable without DNA. Germline V gene lookup returns CDR1 MNHNS and CDR2 SASEGT. The CDR3 runs to 13 residues. The DNA is unrecorded. CDR3 residues: CASSVQGYNEQFF.

The chain is built from TRBV7-2 and TRBJ1-2. The CDR3 is 14 residues long. The protein alone is recorded here. Per the germline V gene, CDR1 is SGHTA and CDR2 is FQGNSA. The CDR3 loop reads CASMEGAANYGYTF.

This clone is classed as large (0.1 to 1%) by frequency. The gene calls are TRBV5-6 and TRBJ2-3; TCRdb's D call of TRBD1 is untestable without DNA. This CDR3 has 15 residues. There is no recorded DNA. The germline gives CDR1 SGHDT, CDR2 YYEEEE. The CDR3 here is CASSLRQAGTDTQYF.

This clone is labeled medium-sized based on frequency. CDR3 region: CASSKGQGTEAFF. The chain combines TRBV7-2 with TRBJ1-1; checking the TCRdb D call of TRBD1 is not possible without DNA. There are 13 residues in the CDR3. DNA is not on record. Germline V gene sequence: CDR1 SGHTA, CDR2 FQGNSA. The complete variable domain, with remaining parts taken from reference TRBV7-2 and TRBJ1-1, reads GAGVSQSPSNKVTEKGKDVELRCDPISGHTALYWYRQSLGQGLEFLIYFQGNSAPDKSGLPSDRFSAERTGGSVSTLTIQRTQQEDSAVYLCASSKGQGTEAFFGQGTRLTVV.

This sequence joins TRBV7-9 and TRBJ2-7; TCRdb's D call of TRBD2 is untestable without DNA. The CDR3 runs 14 residues. The DNA sequence is not available. Germline loops: CDR1 SEHNR, CDR2 FQNEAQ (reference sequence). The CDR3 sequence is CASSLGGNSYEQYF.

This clone shows up as large by frequency. This chain connects TRBV19 to TRBJ1-3. CDR1 is LNHDA, CDR2 SQIVND, per germline (reference sequence). The CDR3 runs 15 residues. DNA for this receptor is not on file. CDR3 residues: CASREDRAGGNTIYF. The full variable domain, in which reference TRBV19 and TRBJ1-3 provide the parts outside the CDR3, is DGGITQSPKYLFRKEGQNVTLSCEQNLNHDAMYWYRQDPGQGLRLIYYSQIVNDFQKGDIAEGYSVSREKKESFPLTVTSAQKNPTAFYLCASREDRAGGNTIYFGEGSWLTVV.

The rearrangement joins TRBV18 to TRBJ2-2; TCRdb's D gene call, TRBD1, goes unchecked for lack of DNA. The germline V gene has CDR1 KGHSH and CDR2 LQKENI. The CDR3 consists of 15 residues. No DNA sequence is on record. This CDR3 is CASSLRTGMAGELFF.

This clone counts as medium-sized (0.01 to 0.1%) by frequency. This chain uses TRBV4-3 with TRBJ1-1. The germline gives CDR1 LGHNA, CDR2 YSLEER. The CDR3 has 13 residues. The record lacks a DNA sequence. CDR3 region: CASSQEGGTEAFF.